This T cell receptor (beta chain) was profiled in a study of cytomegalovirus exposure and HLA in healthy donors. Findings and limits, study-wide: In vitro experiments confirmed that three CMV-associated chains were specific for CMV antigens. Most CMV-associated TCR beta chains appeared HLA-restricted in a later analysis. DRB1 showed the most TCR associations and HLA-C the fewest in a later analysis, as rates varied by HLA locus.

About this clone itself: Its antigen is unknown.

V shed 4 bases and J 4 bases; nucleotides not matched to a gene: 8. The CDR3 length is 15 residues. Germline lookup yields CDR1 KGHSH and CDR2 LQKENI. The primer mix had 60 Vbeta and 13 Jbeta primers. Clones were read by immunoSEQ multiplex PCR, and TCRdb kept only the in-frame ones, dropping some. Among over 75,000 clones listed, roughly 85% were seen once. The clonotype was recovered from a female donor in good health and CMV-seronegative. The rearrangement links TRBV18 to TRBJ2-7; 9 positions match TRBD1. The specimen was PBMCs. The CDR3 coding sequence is TGTGCCAGCTCACTGGCGGGACAGGGTGTGTACGAGCAGTACTTC. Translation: CASSLAGQGVYEQYF.